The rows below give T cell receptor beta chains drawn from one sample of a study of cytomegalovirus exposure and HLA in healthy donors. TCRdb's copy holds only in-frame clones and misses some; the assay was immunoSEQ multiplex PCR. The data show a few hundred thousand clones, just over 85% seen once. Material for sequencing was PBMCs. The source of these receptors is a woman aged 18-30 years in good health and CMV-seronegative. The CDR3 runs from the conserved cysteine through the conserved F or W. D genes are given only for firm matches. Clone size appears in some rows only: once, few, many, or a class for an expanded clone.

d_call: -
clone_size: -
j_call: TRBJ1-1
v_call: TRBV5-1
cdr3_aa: CASSPGGGVTEAFF
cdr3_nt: TGCGCCAGCAGCCCCGGGGGGGGAGTGACTGAAGCTTTCTTT

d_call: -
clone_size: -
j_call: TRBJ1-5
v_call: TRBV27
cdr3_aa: CASSLSATFHGLLGNQPQHF
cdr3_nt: TGTGCCAGCAGTTTATCCGCGACCTTCCACGGACTTCTAGGCAATCAGCCCCAGCATTTT

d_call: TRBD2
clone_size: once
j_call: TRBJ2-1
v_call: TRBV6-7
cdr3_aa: CASQLAGGGPNEQFF
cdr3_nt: TGTGCCAGCCAACTAGCGGGAGGGGGCCCCAATGAGCAGTTCTTC

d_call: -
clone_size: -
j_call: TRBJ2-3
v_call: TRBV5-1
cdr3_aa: CASSLEQFTDTQYF
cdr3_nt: TGCGCCAGCAGCTTGGAACAGTTCACAGATACGCAGTATTTT

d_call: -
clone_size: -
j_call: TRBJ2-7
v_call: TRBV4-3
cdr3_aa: CASSRNFRDTTSYEQYF
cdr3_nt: TGCGCCAGCAGCCGCAATTTCCGGGACACCACCTCCTACGAGCAGTACTTC

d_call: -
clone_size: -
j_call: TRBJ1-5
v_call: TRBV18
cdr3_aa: CASSPGTRDHPQHF
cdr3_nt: TGTGCCAGCTCACCGGGGACACGGGATCACCCCCAGCATTTT

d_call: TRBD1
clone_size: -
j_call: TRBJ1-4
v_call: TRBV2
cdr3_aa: CASSEATGVVNEKLFF
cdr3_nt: TGTGCCAGCAGTGAAGCCACAGGGGTTGTTAATGAAAAACTGTTTTTT

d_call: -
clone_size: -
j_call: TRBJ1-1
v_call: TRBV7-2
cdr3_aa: CASSLDPWGGTLPEAFF
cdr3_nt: TGTGCCAGCAGCTTAGACCCCTGGGGGGGGACCTTGCCGGAAGCTTTCTTT

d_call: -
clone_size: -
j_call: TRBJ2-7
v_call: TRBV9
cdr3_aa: CASSPIGDSGSSYEQYF
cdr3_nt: TGTGCCAGCAGCCCGATCGGCGATAGCGGTAGCTCCTACGAGCAGTACTTC

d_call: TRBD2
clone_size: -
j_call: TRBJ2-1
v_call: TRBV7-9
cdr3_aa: CASPSPSGVNEQFF
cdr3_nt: TGTGCCAGCCCCTCGCCTAGCGGGGTGAATGAGCAGTTCTTC

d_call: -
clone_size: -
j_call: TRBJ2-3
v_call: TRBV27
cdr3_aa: CASSSPSVSTDTQYF
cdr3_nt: TGTGCCAGCAGTTCCCCTAGCGTATCGACAGATACGCAGTATTTT

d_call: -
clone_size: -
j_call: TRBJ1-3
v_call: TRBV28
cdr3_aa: CASTRDGGPGSSGNTIYF
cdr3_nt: TGTGCCAGCACTCGTGACGGGGGTCCTGGGAGCTCTGGAAACACCATATATTTT

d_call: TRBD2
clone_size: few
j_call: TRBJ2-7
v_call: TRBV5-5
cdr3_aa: CASSLELAVTYEQYF
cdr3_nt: TGTGCCAGCAGCTTGGAACTAGCGGTCACCTACGAGCAGTACTTC

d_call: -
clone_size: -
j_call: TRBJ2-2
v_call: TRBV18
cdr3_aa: CASSAPGHNTGELFF
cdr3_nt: TGTGCCAGCTCAGCTCCGGGACACAACACCGGGGAGCTGTTTTTT

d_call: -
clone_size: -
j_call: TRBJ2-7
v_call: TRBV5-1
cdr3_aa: CASSSGNNNEQYF
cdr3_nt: TGCGCCAGCAGCTCGGGAAATAATAATGAGCAGTACTTC

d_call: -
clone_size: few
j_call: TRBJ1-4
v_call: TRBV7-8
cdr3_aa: CASSREGMRGEKLFF
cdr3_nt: TGTGCCAGCAGCCGAGAGGGGATGCGGGGGGAAAAACTGTTTTTT

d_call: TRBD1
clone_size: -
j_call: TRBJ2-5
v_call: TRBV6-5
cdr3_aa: CASSYLDRVETQYF
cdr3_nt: TGTGCCAGCAGTTACTTGGACAGGGTTGAGACCCAGTACTTC

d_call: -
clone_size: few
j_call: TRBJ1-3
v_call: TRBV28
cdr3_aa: CASSSSGYWYF
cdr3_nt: TGTGCCAGCAGTTCAAGCGGGTACTGGTATTTT

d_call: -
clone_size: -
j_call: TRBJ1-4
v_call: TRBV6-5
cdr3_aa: CASASSGATNEKLFF
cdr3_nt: TGTGCCAGCGCAAGCAGCGGGGCAACTAATGAAAAACTGTTTTTT

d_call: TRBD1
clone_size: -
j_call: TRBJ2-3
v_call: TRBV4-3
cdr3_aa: CASSQIQGFTDTQYF
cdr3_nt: TGCGCCAGCAGCCAAATACAGGGGTTCACAGATACGCAGTATTTT

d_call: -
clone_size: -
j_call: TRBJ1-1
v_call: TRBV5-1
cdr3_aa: CASSETVNTEAFF
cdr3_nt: TGCGCCAGCAGCGAGACAGTGAACACTGAAGCTTTCTTT

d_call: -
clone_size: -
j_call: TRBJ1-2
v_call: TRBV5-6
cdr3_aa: CASSLESGASYGYTF
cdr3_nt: TGTGCCAGCAGCTTGGAAAGCGGCGCGTCCTATGGCTACACCTTC

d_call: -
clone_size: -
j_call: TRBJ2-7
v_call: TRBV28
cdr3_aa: CASSFPPFEQYF
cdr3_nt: TGTGCCAGCAGTTTCCCCCCCTTCGAGCAGTACTTC

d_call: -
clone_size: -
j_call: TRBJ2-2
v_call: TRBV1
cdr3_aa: CTSIAGDTNTGELFF
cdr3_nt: TGCACCAGCATAGCGGGAGATACGAACACCGGGGAGCTGTTTTTT

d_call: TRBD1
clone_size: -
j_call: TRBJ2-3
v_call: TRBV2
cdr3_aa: CASRTGTGADTQYF
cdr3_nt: TGTGCCAGCAGGACCGGGACAGGCGCAGATACGCAGTATTTT

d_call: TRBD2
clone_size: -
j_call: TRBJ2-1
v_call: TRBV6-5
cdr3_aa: CASSHLAGGHNEQFF
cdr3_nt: TGTGCCAGCAGTCACCTAGCGGGAGGGCACAATGAGCAGTTCTTC

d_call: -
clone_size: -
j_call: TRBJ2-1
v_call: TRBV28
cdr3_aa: CASSLWGRREKNEQFF
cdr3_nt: TGTGCCAGCAGTTTATGGGGAAGGAGGGAGAAAAATGAGCAGTTCTTC

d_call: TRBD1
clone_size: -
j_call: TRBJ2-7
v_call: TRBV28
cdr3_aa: CASSPTWDRGTYEQYF
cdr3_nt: TGTGCCAGCAGTCCTACTTGGGACAGGGGCACCTACGAGCAGTACTTC

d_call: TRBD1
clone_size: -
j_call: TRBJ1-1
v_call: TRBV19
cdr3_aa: CASRQGSMNTEAFF
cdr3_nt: TGTGCCAGTAGACAGGGGTCCATGAACACTGAAGCTTTCTTT

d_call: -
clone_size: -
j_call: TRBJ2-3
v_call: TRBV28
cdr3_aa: CASSFLQSTDTQYF
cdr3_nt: TGTGCCAGCAGTTTTCTACAGAGCACAGATACGCAGTATTTT

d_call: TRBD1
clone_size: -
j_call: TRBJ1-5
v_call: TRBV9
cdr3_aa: CASSLTGGEGQPQHF
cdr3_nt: TGTGCCAGCAGCTTGACAGGGGGCGAGGGTCAGCCCCAGCATTTT

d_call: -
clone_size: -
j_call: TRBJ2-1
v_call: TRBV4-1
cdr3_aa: CASSQVSMSSYNEQFF
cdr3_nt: TGCGCCAGCAGCCAAGTTTCAATGAGCTCCTACAATGAGCAGTTCTTC

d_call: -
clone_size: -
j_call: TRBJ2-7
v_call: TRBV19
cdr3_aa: CASSTSGGVYEQYF
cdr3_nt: TGTGCCAGTAGTACATCTGGGGGCGTATACGAGCAGTACTTC

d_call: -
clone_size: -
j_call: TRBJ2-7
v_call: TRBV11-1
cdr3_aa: CASSLIQTSYEQYF
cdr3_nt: TGTGCCAGCAGCTTAATCCAGACATCCTACGAGCAGTACTTC

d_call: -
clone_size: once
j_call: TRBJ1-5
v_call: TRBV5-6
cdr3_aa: CASSLGGQPNQPQHF
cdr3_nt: TGTGCCAGCAGCTTGGGTGGACAACCCAATCAGCCCCAGCATTTT

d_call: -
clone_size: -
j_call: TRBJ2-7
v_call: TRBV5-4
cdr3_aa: CASSLQGSEQYF
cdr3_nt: TGTGCCAGCAGCCTCCAGGGTTCCGAGCAGTACTTC

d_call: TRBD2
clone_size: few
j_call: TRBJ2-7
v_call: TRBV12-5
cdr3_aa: CASAKAGGPYEQYF
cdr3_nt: TGTGCTAGTGCGAAGGCGGGAGGGCCCTACGAGCAGTACTTC

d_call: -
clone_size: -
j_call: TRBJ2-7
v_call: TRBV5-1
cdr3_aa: CASRGLGSSYEQYF
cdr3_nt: TGCGCCAGCCGGGGTTTGGGATCTTCCTACGAGCAGTACTTC

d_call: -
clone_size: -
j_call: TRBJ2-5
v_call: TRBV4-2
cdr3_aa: CASSQDLTVRETQYF
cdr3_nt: TGTGCCAGCAGCCAAGATCTTACCGTGCGGGAGACCCAGTACTTC

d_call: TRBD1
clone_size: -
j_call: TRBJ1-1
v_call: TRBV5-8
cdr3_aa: CASSKIGQGDTEAFF
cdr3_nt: TGTGCCAGCAGCAAAATTGGACAGGGGGACACTGAAGCTTTCTTT

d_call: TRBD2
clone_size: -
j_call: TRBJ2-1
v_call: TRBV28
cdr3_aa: CASRSDRGTKHNEQFF
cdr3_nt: TGTGCCAGCAGGTCCGATCGTGGGACTAAACACAATGAGCAGTTCTTC

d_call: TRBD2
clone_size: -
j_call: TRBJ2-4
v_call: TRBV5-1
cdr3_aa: CASRGGLADFQDIQYF
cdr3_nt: TGCGCCAGCAGGGGGGGACTAGCGGACTTCCAGGACATTCAGTACTTC

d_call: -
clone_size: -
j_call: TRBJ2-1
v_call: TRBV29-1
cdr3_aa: CSVVLEYNEQFF
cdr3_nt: TGCAGCGTTGTGTTGGAGTACAATGAGCAGTTCTTC

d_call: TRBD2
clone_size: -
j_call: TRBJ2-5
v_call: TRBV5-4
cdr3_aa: CASSFTSGSFLETQYF
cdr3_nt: TGTGCCAGCAGCTTCACTAGCGGGAGTTTCTTAGAGACCCAGTACTTC

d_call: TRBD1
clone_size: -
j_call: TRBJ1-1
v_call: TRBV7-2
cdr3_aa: CASRTTGGTGTEAFF
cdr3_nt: TGTGCCAGCAGGACTACAGGGGGCACGGGCACTGAAGCTTTCTTT

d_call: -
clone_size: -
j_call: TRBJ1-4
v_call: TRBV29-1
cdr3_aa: CSVALRLKPEKLFF
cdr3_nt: TGCAGCGTTGCCCTACGTCTCAAACCTGAAAAACTGTTTTTT